The clone carrying this T cell receptor beta chain was counted a few times. The antigen remains unidentified. In nominal health when sampled, donors likely had unrecorded immune exposures nonetheless. This CDR3 is built from 12 residues. The V and J ends lost 11 bases and 0 bases respectively, with 8 bases between them. The V gene's germline CDR1 is MDHEN and CDR2 SYDVKM. A multiplex PCR was run with 60 Vbeta primers and 13 Jbeta primers. The repertoire was sequenced with immunoSEQ multiplex PCR; TCRdb's copy has only in-frame clones and lacks some. The sample holds roughly 86,000 clones, 60% to 80% seen once. The data originate from a study of cytomegalovirus exposure and HLA in healthy donors. Study observations and caveats: Overall, 164 TCR beta chains were annotated as cytomegalovirus-associated. Some V segments could not be told apart, so they were left out, TRBV6-2 and TRBV6-3 among them. In a later analysis, productive TCRs from donors in an Asian-associated ancestry cluster reportedly carried fewer N-insertions than the cohort mean.

The TCR was taken from a man aged 60-69 years in good health and CMV-seronegative. The chain uses TRBV28 and TRBJ2-1; D might be TRBD2 (5 bases). Sequences were obtained from PBMCs. CDR3 nucleotide sequence: TGTGCCGGGAGTAGCTCCTACAATGAGCAGTTCTTC. It codes for CAGSSSYNEQFF.